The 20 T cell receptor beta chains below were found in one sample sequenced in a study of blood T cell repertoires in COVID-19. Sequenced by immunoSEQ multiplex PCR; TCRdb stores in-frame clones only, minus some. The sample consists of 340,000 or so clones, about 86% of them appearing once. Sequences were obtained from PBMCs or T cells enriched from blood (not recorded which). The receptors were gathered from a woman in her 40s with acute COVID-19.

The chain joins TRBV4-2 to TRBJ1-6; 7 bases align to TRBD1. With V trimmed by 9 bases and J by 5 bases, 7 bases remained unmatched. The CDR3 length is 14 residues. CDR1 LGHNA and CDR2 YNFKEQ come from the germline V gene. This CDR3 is CASNRGGDNSPLHF. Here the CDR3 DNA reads TGTGCCAGTAACAGGGGTGGCGATAATTCACCCCTCCACTTT.

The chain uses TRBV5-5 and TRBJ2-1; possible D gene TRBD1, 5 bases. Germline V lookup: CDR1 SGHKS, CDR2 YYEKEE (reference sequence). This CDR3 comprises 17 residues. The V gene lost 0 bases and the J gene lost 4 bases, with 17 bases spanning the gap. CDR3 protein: CASSLGTQAPPYNEQFF. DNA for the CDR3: TGTGCCAGCAGCTTGGGGACACAGGCCCCTCCTTACAATGAGCAGTTCTTC. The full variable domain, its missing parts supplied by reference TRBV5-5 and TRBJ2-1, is DAGVTQSPTHLIKTRGQQVTLRCSPISGHKSVSWYQQVLGQGPQFIFQYYEKEERGRGNFPDRFSARQFPNYSSELNVNALLLGDSALYLCASSLGTQAPPYNEQFFGPGTRLTVL.

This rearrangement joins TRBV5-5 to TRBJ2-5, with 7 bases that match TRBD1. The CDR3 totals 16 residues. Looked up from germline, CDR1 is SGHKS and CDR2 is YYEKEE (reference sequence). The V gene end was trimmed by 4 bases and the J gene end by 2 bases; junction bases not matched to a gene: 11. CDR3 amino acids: CASSQGPGQKQETQYF. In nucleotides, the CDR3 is TGTGCCAGCAGCCAAGGCCCGGGACAGAAACAAGAGACCCAGTACTTC.

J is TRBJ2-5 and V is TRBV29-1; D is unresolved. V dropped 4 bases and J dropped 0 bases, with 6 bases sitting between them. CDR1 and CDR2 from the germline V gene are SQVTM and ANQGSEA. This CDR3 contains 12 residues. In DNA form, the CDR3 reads TGCAGCGTTGTATCGGACCAAGAGACCCAGTACTTC. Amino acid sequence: CSVVSDQETQYF.

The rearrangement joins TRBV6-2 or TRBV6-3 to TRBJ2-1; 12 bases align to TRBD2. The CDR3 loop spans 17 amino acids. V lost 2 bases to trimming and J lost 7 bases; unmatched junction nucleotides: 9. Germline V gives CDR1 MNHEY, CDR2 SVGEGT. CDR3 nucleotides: TGTGCCAGCAGTTACCCCCGTCTAGCGGGAGGGGGGAATGAGCAGTTCTTC. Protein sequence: CASSYPRLAGGGNEQFF.

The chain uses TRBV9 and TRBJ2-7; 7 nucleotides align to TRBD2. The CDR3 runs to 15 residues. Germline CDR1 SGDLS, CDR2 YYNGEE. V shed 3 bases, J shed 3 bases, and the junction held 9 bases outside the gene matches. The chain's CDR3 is CASSAQPGLLYEQYF. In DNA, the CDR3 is TGTGCCAGCAGCGCCCAGCCGGGACTACTCTACGAGCAGTACTTC.

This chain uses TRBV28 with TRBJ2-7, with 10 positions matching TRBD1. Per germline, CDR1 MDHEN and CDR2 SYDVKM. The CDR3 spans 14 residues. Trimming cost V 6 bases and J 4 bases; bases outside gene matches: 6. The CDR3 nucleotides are TGTGCCAGCAGGATGACAGGGGGCTCGTACGAGCAGTACTTC. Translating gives CASRMTGGSYEQYF. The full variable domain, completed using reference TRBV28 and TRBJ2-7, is DVKVTQSSRYLVKRTGEKVFLECVQDMDHENMFWYRQDPGLGLRLIYFSYDVKMKEKGDIPEGYSVSREKKERFSLILESASTNQTSMYLCASRMTGGSYEQYFGPGTRLTVT.

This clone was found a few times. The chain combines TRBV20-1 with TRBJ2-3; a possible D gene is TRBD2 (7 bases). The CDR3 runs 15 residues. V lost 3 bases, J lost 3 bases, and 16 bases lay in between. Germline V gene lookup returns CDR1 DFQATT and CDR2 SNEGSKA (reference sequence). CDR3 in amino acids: CSASTGGAGTDTQYF. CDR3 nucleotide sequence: TGCAGTGCTAGTACGGGGGGCGCCGGGACAGATACGCAGTATTTT.

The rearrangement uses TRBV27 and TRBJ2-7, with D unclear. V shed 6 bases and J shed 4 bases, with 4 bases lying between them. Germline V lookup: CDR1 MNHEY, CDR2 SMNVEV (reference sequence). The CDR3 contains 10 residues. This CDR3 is CASRQYEQYF. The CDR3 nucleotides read TGTGCCAGCAGACAATACGAGCAGTACTTC.

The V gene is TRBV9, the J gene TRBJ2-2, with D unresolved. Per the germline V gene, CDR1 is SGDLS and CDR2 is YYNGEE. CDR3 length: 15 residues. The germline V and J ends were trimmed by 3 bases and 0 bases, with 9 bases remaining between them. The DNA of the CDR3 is TGTGCCAGCAGCGCGACGACTGCGAACACCGGGGAGCTGTTTTTT. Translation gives CASSATTANTGELFF. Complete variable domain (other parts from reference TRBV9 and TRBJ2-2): DSGVTQTPKHLITATGQRVTLRCSPRSGDLSVYWYQQSLDQGLQFLIQYYNGEERAKGNILERFSAQQFPDLHSELNLSSLELGDSALYFCASSATTANTGELFFGEGSRLTVL.

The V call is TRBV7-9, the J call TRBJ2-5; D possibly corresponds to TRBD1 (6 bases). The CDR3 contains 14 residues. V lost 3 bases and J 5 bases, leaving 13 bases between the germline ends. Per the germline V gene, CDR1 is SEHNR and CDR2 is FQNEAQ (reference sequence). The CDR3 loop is CASSFLGAGETQYF. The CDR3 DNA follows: TGTGCCAGCAGCTTCCTGGGGGCAGGGGAGACCCAGTACTTC.

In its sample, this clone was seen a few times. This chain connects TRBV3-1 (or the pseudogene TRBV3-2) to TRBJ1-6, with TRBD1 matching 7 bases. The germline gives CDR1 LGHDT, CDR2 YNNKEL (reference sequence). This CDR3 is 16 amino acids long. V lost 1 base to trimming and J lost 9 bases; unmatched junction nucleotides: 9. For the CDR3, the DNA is TGTGCCAGCAGCCAAGGGGCGGGACAGACAATTTCACCCCTCCACTTT. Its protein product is CASSQGAGQTISPLHF.

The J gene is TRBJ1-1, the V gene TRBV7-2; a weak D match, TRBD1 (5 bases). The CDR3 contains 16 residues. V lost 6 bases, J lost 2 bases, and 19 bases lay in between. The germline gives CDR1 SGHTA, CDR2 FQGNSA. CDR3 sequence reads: CASSPRMSGFNTEAFF. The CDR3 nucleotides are TGTGCCAGCAGTCCGAGGATGTCAGGGTTTAACACTGAAGCTTTCTTT.

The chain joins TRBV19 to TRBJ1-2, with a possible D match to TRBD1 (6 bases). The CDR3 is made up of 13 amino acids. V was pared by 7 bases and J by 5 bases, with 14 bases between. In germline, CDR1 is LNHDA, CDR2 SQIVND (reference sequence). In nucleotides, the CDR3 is TGTGCCAGTACGGACAGATCGGATTATGGCTACACCTTC. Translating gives CASTDRSDYGYTF.

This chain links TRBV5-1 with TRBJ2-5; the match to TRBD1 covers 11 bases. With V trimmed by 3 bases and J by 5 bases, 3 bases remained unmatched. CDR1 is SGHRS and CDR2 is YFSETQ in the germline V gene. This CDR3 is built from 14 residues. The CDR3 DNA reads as TGCGCCAGCAGCTCAGGACAGGGGGCTGAGACCCAGTACTTC. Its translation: CASSSGQGAETQYF.

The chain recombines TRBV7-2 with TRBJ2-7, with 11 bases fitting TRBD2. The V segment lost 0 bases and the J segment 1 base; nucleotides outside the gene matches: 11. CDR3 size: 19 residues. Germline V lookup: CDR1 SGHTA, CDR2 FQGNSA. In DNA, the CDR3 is TGTGCCAGCAGCTTAGCCGATTTTGGGGGACTAGCGGCATCCTACGAGCAGTACTTC. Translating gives CASSLADFGGLAASYEQYF. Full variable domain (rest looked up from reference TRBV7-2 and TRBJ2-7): GAGVSQSPSNKVTEKGKDVELRCDPISGHTALYWYRQSLGQGLEFLIYFQGNSAPDKSGLPSDRFSAERTGGSVSTLTIQRTQQEDSAVYLCASSLADFGGLAASYEQYFGPGTRLTVT.

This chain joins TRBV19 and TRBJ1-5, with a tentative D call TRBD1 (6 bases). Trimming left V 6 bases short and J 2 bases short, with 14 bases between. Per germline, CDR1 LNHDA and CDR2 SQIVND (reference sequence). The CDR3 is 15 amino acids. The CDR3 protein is CASRDLTGRNQPQHF. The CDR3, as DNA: TGTGCCAGTAGGGACCTGACAGGACGCAATCAGCCCCAGCATTTT.

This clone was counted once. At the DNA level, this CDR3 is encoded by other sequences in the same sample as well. The CDR3 region is CASSIRRGNQPQHF. The CDR3, as DNA: TGTGCCAGTAGTATCCGCAGGGGCAATCAGCCCCAGCATTTT. This chain connects TRBV19 to TRBJ1-5; maybe TRBD1 (5 bases). Germline assignment: CDR1 LNHDA and CDR2 SQIVND (reference sequence). The CDR3 is made up of 14 amino acids. V shed 3 bases and J shed 2 bases, with 8 bases lying between them.

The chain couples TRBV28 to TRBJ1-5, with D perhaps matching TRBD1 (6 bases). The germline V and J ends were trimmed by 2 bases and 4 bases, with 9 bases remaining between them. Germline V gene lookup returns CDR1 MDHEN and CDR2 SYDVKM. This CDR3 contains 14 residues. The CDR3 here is CASSLRGQNQPQHF. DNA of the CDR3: TGTGCCAGCAGTTTAAGAGGACAGAATCAGCCCCAGCATTTT.

CDR3 DNA: TGTGCCAGCAGGGCAAGCGGGGGGGCCCTGTACTTC. It codes for CASRASGGALYF. This chain uses TRBV6-5 with TRBJ2-5, with 10 bases aligning to TRBD2. The CDR3 extends over 12 amino acids. Looked up from germline, CDR1 is MNHEY and CDR2 is SVGAGI. J lost 13 bases, V lost 6 bases, and 8 bases had no gene match.